The T cell receptor beta chain under discussion was sequenced for a study of blood T cell repertoires in COVID-19. Looked up from germline, CDR1 is SGHVS and CDR2 is FQNEAQ. This CDR3 contains 14 residues. Trimming pared 0 bases from V and 4 bases from J, leaving 10 bases between. Measured with immunoSEQ multiplex PCR; TCRdb has only the in-frame clones, and not every one. The repertoire holds roughly 200,000 clones, with around 85% as singletons. This receptor was identified in a man between 50 and 59 years old who had recovered from COVID-19. What was sequenced was peripheral blood. The gene calls are TRBV7-8 and TRBJ2-7; D possibly corresponds to TRBD1 (6 bases). The CDR3 DNA is TGTGCCAGCAGCTTAGCAACAGGGTTGTACGAGCAGTACTTC. It specifies CASSLATGLYEQYF. The entire variable domain, with the rest obtained from reference TRBV7-8 and TRBJ2-7, is as follows: GAGVSQSPRYKVAKRGQDVALRCDPISGHVSLFWYQQALGQGPEFLTYFQNEAQLDKSGLPSDRFFAERPEGSVSTLKIQRTQQEDSAVYLCASSLATGLYEQYFGPGTRLTVT.